This TCR beta chain emerged from a study of T cells after yellow fever vaccination (dated by TCRdb to between 2019 and 2020). With regard to the full study: Libraries from fractions with low cell numbers were prepared with the SMART-Seq v4 Ultra Low Input RNA kit. Bulk TCR alpha and beta repertoires were sequenced longitudinally to track T-cell clones before and after primary and booster YFV17D yellow fever vaccination. Two healthy male donors, one aged 18 to 30 and one aged 30 to 40 years, were included in the cohort. Blood was collected at multiple timepoints before and after primary and secondary immunization, and bulk PBMC replicates and cell subsets were isolated. What the work shows at the level of the full study, not this receptor alone: Computational filtering was required because FACS-sorted repertoires could contain abundant contaminating clonotypes from the bulk population. Compared with the primary T-cell response, the secondary T-cell response was faster but weaker, reaching its peak on day 5 rather than on day 15. After the booster, most clones that had expanded after primary vaccination were detected again (around 97% of CD4 and around nine tenths of CD8), suggesting broad maintenance of memory. Because the study included only a couple of donors, the extent to which the findings can be generalized is limited. A small fraction of clonotypes showed up in both the CD4 and CD8 compartments, probably as a result of convergent recombination.

Sequenced using an Illumina NovaSeq 6000. Synthesis of TCR cDNA relied on 5'RACE template switching, a step that introduced a universal primer site along with unique molecular identifiers. Priming for cDNA synthesis came from both the TCR alpha and TCR beta constant segments. Libraries were amplified in two PCR steps, with sample barcodes and sequencing adapters added in the second step. Libraries were sequenced on Illumina HiSeq 2500 (2x100 bp) or NovaSeq (2x150 bp). Concerning the study's data processing: MIGEC handled demultiplexing of reads and collapsing into UMI consensus sequences, while MiXCR performed V(D)J alignment. Clonotypes responding to the vaccine were identified with edgeR on replicate PBMC samples, with the criteria of FDR below 0.01 and a log2 fold change above 5 up to day 15. Each bulk clonotype was labeled CD4 or CD8 based on which sequenced repertoire, CD4 or CD8, contained the clonotype at higher abundance. Clones were called with MiXCR by TCRdb after fastp trimmed the public reads at Q25, and only in-frame beta chains were retained. Rows merge per CDR3 protein into single entries with the most common DNA and genes. TCRdb, rather than the study authors, made the V and J calls. The sample data list hundreds of thousands of distinct CDR3 sequences, and roughly 3.5% of these were observed just once. Of the sample, less than 25% falls within the top ten clones.

This clonotype occurred many times. Its cognate antigen has yet to be identified. Base qualities were left out, and no much larger clone turns up one base away. The treatment or condition tag for this specimen amounts to: live attenuated yellow fever vaccine strain. At every blood-draw timepoint, two biological replicates of bulk PBMCs were collected. A standard Ficoll-Paque protocol was used to isolate PBMCs from peripheral blood. TriZol was used to extract RNA from bulk PBMCs, CD4 and CD8 fractions, and dextramer-positive and dextramer-negative fractions. The source was PBMCs, collected on the day of the yellow fever booster vaccination. The receptor's source is a man younger than 35 who received the YFV17D yellow fever vaccine.

The DNA is TGTGCCAGCAGCCCCCTTATGGGGAACTCCTACAATGAGCAGTTCTTC. This gives the protein CASSPLMGNSYNEQFF. The chain is assembled from TRBV7-9 and TRBJ2-1; no confident D gene assignment can be made. CDR1 and CDR2 were assigned from the germline V gene (reference sequence) as SEHNR and FQNEAQ. V is cut by 5 bases and J by 0 bases, and the space between the germline ends is 14 bases. The CDR3 holds 16 amino acids from the cysteine to the phenylalanine. Here the CDR3 DNA is all that survives: 48 bases in frame from base 1. The variable domain in full, with residues beyond the CDR3 obtained from the reference TRBV7-9 and TRBJ2-1 genes, is DTGVSQNPRHKITKRGQNVTFRCDPISEHNRLYWYRQTLGQGPEFLTYFQNEAQLEKSRLLSDRFSAERPKGSFSTLEIQRTEQGDSAMYLCASSPLMGNSYNEQFFGPGTRLTVL.